Each of the 11 T cell receptor beta chains below was sequenced from the same sample in a study of CD8 T cells in Susac syndrome. When the RNA was reverse transcribed, random hexamers were used with an input of roughly 0.5 to 1 ug. TCRdb analysed the immunoSEQ multiplex PCR reads with MiXCR anew, one entry per CDR3 protein. The sample carries 150,000 to 200,000 distinct CDR3 sequences, around 94% recorded once. Source material: CD4+ T cells from PBMCs. The source of these receptors is a human donor in good health.

J is TRBJ1-1 and V is TRBV30, with D possibly being TRBD1 (5 bases). V gave up 4 bases and J gave up 5 bases, with 14 bases separating them. Germline V CDR1 and CDR2: GTSNPN, SVGIG (reference sequence). This CDR3 comprises 13 residues. In DNA, the CDR3 is TGTGCCTGGAATCGGGGGGGAACGACTGAAGCTTTCTTT. Its protein is CAWNRGGTTEAFF.

This clonotype is a singleton in its sample. The chain carries TRBV20-1 and TRBJ2-5; D gene uncertain. V was clipped by 3 bases and J by 2 bases, with 10 bases between them. Germline V gene data show CDR1 as DFQATT and CDR2 as SNEGSKA (reference sequence). This CDR3 comprises 13 residues. The CDR3 DNA sequence: TGCAGTGCTAGGTCGCCGACACAAGAGACCCAGTACTTC. It is translated as CSARSPTQETQYF.

This sequence joins TRBV18 and TRBJ2-7, with D unclear. V gave up 0 bases and J gave up 0 bases, with 12 bases separating them. The CDR3 totals 16 residues. Germline loops: CDR1 KGHSH, CDR2 LQKENI. The chain's CDR3 is CASSPPLGRGSYEQYF. Here the CDR3 DNA reads TGTGCCAGCTCACCACCGCTAGGGCGAGGCTCCTACGAGCAGTACTTC.

There are a few counts of this clonotype. V usage is TRBV11-2 and J usage is TRBJ2-7; D uncertain. Germline CDR1 reads SGHAT; CDR2 reads FQNNGV. With 1 base removed from V and 0 bases from J, the gap between germline ends came to 16 bases. The CDR3 has 17 residues. CDR3 protein: CASSLVKGSRSSYEQYF. The CDR3 bases are TGTGCCAGCAGCTTAGTGAAAGGGTCCAGGAGCTCCTACGAGCAGTACTTC. The full variable domain, its missing parts supplied by reference TRBV11-2 and TRBJ2-7, is EAGVAQSPRYKIIEKRQSVAFWCNPISGHATLYWYQQILGQGPKLLIQFQNNGVVDDSQLPKDRFSAERLKGVDSTLKIQPAKLEDSAVYLCASSLVKGSRSSYEQYFGPGTRLTVT.

In DNA form, the CDR3 reads TGCAGTGCTAGATCAGGAGGTTTCTATAATTCACCCCTCCACTTT. Translating gives CSARSGGFYNSPLHF. This chain joins TRBV20-1 and TRBJ1-6; D ambiguous. Germline CDR1 and CDR2: DFQATT and SNEGSKA (reference sequence). The CDR3 consists of 15 residues. The V and J ends lost 2 bases and 3 bases respectively, with 11 bases between them.

The V call is TRBV3-1, the J call TRBJ1-1, with no clear D. The V end was cut by 3 bases, the J end by 6 bases, with 14 bases between. Germline V CDR1 and CDR2: LGHDT, YNNKEL (reference sequence). This CDR3 contains 14 residues. The CDR3 protein is CASSHLDTGAEAFF. The CDR3 DNA follows: TGTGCCAGCAGCCACCTCGATACCGGGGCTGAAGCTTTCTTT.

V is TRBV12-3 or TRBV12-4 and J is TRBJ1-1; D not resolved. This CDR3 spans 13 amino acids. The V end lost 3 bases, the J end lost 1 base, and 6 bases lay between the germline ends. The CDR3 loop reads CASSLKGNTEAFF. The CDR3 nucleotides are TGTGCCAGCAGTTTGAAGGGGAACACTGAAGCTTTCTTT.

The genes are TRBV15 and TRBJ1-5; possible D gene TRBD1, 6 bases. CDR1 and CDR2 (germline): LNHNV, YYDKDF (reference sequence). V gave up 1 base and J gave up 7 bases, with 11 bases separating them. The CDR3 consists of 14 residues. The CDR3 region has the DNA TGTGCCACCAGCAGAGGGACAGTGGACCAGCCCCAGCATTTT. It translates to CATSRGTVDQPQHF.

V gene TRBV7-8 combines with J gene TRBJ1-5; possibly TRBD1 for D (5 bases). V lost 4 bases, J lost 2 bases, and 12 bases lay in between. This CDR3 has 15 residues. CDR1 is SGHVS, CDR2 FQNEAQ, per germline. In DNA form, the CDR3 reads TGTGCCAGCAGCTGGGGTAGGGGTCGCAATCAGCCCCAGCATTTT. Protein sequence: CASSWGRGRNQPQHF.

CDR3 in amino acids: CASSGTGGRLRDGYTF. CDR3 sequence (DNA): TGTGCCAGCAGTGGGACAGGGGGTCGTTTAAGGGACGGCTACACCTTC. The chain is built from TRBV28 and TRBJ1-2, with 11 bases fitting TRBD1. The CDR3 is 16 amino acids. CDR1 MDHEN and CDR2 SYDVKM come from the germline V gene. The V gene end was trimmed by 5 bases and the J gene end by 8 bases; junction bases not matched to a gene: 13.

The rearrangement uses TRBV3-1 and TRBJ2-7, with D tentatively TRBD2 (5 bases). The CDR3 consists of 14 residues. Trimming took 1 base from V and 5 from J, leaving 12 bases between them. Germline loops: CDR1 LGHDT, CDR2 YNNKEL (reference sequence). CDR3 in amino acids: CASSQGFGVDEQYF. The CDR3 DNA reads as TGTGCCAGCAGCCAAGGATTCGGGGTCGACGAGCAGTACTTC.